These 9 T cell receptor beta chains were all obtained from the same sample, sequenced in a study of blood T cell repertoires in COVID-19. Only in-frame clones appear in the TCRdb table, and some are missing; sequencing was by immunoSEQ multiplex PCR. The table records about 260,000 clones, roughly four fifths of them present only once. Sequences were obtained from peripheral blood. Receptors originate from a woman in her forties or fifties who had recovered from COVID-19.

This clone was seen just once. The chain joins TRBV7-3 to TRBJ2-1, with D perhaps matching TRBD1 (5 bases). CDR1 is SGHTA, CDR2 FQGTGA, per germline. Trimming took off 4 bases at V and 4 bases at J, with 14 bases between the two ends. The CDR3 is 15 residues long. CDR3 region: CASSYNSQEYNEQFF. CDR3 in DNA: TGTGCCAGCAGCTATAACTCACAGGAGTACAATGAGCAGTTCTTC.

The chain uses TRBV7-6 and TRBJ2-1; 7 bases fit TRBD2. The CDR3 extends over 17 amino acids. V lost 0 bases and J lost 7; bases outside the gene matches: 12. Germline CDR1 and CDR2: SGHVS and FNYEAQ. The CDR3 loop is CASSLAPGTFGGNEQFF. The CDR3 DNA follows: TGTGCCAGCAGCTTAGCGCCCGGGACTTTCGGGGGGAATGAGCAGTTCTTC.

The rearrangement uses TRBV6-5 and TRBJ2-1; 10 bases fit TRBD2. The V gene's germline CDR1 is MNHEY and CDR2 SVGAGI. V lost 6 bases, J lost 4 bases, and 6 bases stayed unmatched. This CDR3 has 15 amino acids. This CDR3 is CASRKPSGGYNEQFF. For the CDR3, the DNA is TGTGCCAGCAGGAAACCTAGCGGGGGATACAATGAGCAGTTCTTC.

This chain connects TRBV6-2 or TRBV6-3 to TRBJ1-1; 7 nucleotides align to TRBD1. Germline trimming cut 2 bases from V and 2 bases from J; bases unmatched to any gene: 8. Per the germline V gene, CDR1 is MNHEY and CDR2 is SVGEGT. CDR3 length: 16 residues. DNA for the CDR3: TGTGCCAGCAGTTACCCCCCGGGACAGTCAAACACTGAAGCTTTCTTT. It specifies CASSYPPGQSNTEAFF.

This clone showed up many times. CDR3 region: CASSQGTSGITGELFF. Here the CDR3 DNA reads TGTGCCAGCAGCCAGGGTACTAGCGGTATCACCGGGGAGCTGTTTTTT. The chain combines TRBV7-6 with TRBJ2-2, with TRBD2 matching over 8 bases. Germline CDR1 is SGHVS and CDR2 is FNYEAQ. J was trimmed by 4 bases and V by 5 bases; bases with no gene match: 9. CDR3 length: 16 amino acids. Combining the CDR3 with reference TRBV7-6 and TRBJ2-2 gives the whole variable domain GAGVSQSPRYKVTKRGQDVALRCDPISGHVSLYWYRQALGQGPEFLTYFNYEAQQDKSGLPNDRFSAERPEGSISTLTIQRTEQRDSAMYRCASSQGTSGITGELFFGEGSRLTVL.

The sample holds a few counts of this clone. This sequence joins TRBV4-2 and TRBJ2-7; TRBD2 aligns across 13 bases. Germline trimming cut 4 bases from V and 4 bases from J; bases unmatched to any gene: 4. Germline CDR1 LGHNA, CDR2 YNFKEQ. The CDR3 has 15 residues. Here the CDR3 reads CASSLGTSGNYEQYF. The CDR3 DNA follows: TGTGCCAGCAGCCTAGGGACTAGCGGGAATTACGAGCAGTACTTC.

The V and J genes are TRBV28 and TRBJ2-7, with 7 bases that match TRBD1. The trim removed 3 bases at V and 0 bases at J, leaving 8 bases unmatched. This CDR3 is built from 16 residues. The germline gives CDR1 MDHEN, CDR2 SYDVKM. DNA of the CDR3: TGTGCCAGCAGTTTCCCTTCTGGGACAGCCTCCTACGAGCAGTACTTC. Its protein product is CASSFPSGTASYEQYF.

The CDR3 DNA reads TGTGCCAGCAGGGCGGACAGACGAAACACTGAAGCTTTCTTT. Its translation: CASRADRRNTEAFF. This chain links TRBV28 with TRBJ1-1, with D perhaps TRBD1 (6 bases). Germline V gene data show CDR1 as MDHEN and CDR2 as SYDVKM. The CDR3 is 14 residues long. The V end lost 6 bases, the J end lost 2 bases, and 13 bases lay between the germline ends. The complete variable domain, with remaining parts taken from reference TRBV28 and TRBJ1-1, reads DVKVTQSSRYLVKRTGEKVFLECVQDMDHENMFWYRQDPGLGLRLIYFSYDVKMKEKGDIPEGYSVSREKKERFSLILESASTNQTSMYLCASRADRRNTEAFFGQGTRLTVV.

This clone was counted only a few times. This rearrangement joins TRBV18 to TRBJ1-1; 9 nucleotides line up with TRBD1. The CDR3 length is 14 residues. Unmatched junction bases numbered 3, after V lost 5 bases and J lost 2 bases. Germline V gives CDR1 KGHSH, CDR2 LQKENI. The CDR3 region is CASSTGQGNTEAFF. CDR3 coding DNA: TGTGCCAGCTCAACGGGACAGGGAAACACTGAAGCTTTCTTT.